This T cell receptor (beta chain) emerged from a study of T cells in Graves' hyperthyroidism and ophthalmopathy. There are 16 residues in the CDR3. The germline V gene encodes CDR1 SGHVS and CDR2 FNYEAQ. After removal of 7 bases from V and 3 bases from J, the junction contained 11 bases not matched to a gene. It was RNA transcripts that yielded the amplified TCR beta CDR3 regions. First-round RT-PCR of the TCR CDR3 relied on the HTBI primer set. TCRdb reprocessed the multiplex PCR reads via MiXCR and lists one record per CDR3 protein. Found here are under 350,000 distinct CDR3 sequences, 21% of them singletons; the top ten hold around 50%. With a duration under 2 months, the hyperthyroidism was newly diagnosed in patients aged 18 to 65. Diagnoses were made from clinical symptoms, serum measures (thyroxine and TRAb), thyroid ultrasound and orbital computed tomography. This clonotype showed up many times.

The sequence was collected from a woman between 50 and 59 years old with Graves' hyperthyroidism. This sequence joins TRBV7-6 and TRBJ2-5; TRBD2 matches at 10 bases. The sequencing input was blood. DNA of the CDR3: TGTGCCAGCACCCTGTTTAGCGGGGGGCGCGAAGAGACCCAGTACTTC. Its translation: CASTLFSGGREETQYF.